This TCR beta chain was observed in a study of T cells in Graves' hyperthyroidism and ophthalmopathy. Study findings and constraints: With a median lead of 6.5 months before onset, the model predicted ophthalmopathy. Most thyroid clonotypes expanded above 0.001 appeared in blood too.

This CDR3 spans 14 amino acids. With V trimmed by 5 bases and J by 7 bases, 7 bases remained unmatched. This clonotype appeared many times. Its specificity is not known. PBMCs were collected from a 10 ml volume of fresh peripheral blood. TCR beta CDR3 regions were amplified from RNA transcripts. The HTBI set primed first-round TCR CDR3 RT-PCR. TCRdb reprocessed the multiplex PCR reads with MiXCR, giving one entry per CDR3 protein. The table lists fewer than 600,000 distinct CDR3 sequences, around 15% of them singletons. The rearrangement joins TRBV12-3 or TRBV12-4 to TRBJ1-5; TRBD1 matches 8 bases. The sequence came from a woman aged 40-49 years with Graves' hyperthyroidism. The material sequenced was blood. The CDR3 loop is CASSPGQGRQPQHF. CDR3 sequence (DNA): TGTGCCAGCAGTCCTGGACAGGGCAGACAGCCCCAGCATTTT.